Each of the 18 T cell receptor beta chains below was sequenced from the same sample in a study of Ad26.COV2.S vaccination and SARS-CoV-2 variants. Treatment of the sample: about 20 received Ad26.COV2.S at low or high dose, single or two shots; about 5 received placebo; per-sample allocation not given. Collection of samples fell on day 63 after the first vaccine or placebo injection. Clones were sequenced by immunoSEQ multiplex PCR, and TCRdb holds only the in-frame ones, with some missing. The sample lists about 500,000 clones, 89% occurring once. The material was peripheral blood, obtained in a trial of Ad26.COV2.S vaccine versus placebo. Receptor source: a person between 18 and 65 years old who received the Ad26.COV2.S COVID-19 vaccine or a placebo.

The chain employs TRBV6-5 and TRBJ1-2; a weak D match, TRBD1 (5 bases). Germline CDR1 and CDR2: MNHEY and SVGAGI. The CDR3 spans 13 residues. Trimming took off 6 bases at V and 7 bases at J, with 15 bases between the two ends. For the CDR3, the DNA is TGTGCCAGCAGGACCCCGGGGGGAACTGGCTACACCTTC. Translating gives CASRTPGGTGYTF.

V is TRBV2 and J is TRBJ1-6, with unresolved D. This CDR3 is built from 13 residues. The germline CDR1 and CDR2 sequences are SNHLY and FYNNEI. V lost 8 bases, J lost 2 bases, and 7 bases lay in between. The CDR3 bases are TGTGCCAGCCATTTTACCTATAATTCACCCCTCCACTTT. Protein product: CASHFTYNSPLHF.

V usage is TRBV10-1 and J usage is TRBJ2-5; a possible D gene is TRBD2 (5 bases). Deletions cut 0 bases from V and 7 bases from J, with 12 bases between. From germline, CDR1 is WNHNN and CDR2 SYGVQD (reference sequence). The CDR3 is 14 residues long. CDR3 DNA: TGCGCCAGCAGTGAGTCGGCGGGTCGGGGGACCCAGTACTTC. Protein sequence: CASSESAGRGTQYF.

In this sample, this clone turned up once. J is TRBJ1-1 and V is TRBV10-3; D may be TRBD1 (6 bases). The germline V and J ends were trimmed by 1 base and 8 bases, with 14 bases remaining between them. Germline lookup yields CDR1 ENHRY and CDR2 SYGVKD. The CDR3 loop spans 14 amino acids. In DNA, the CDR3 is TGTGCCATCAGTGAGTTTGAAAGGGGGACAGAAGCTTTCTTT. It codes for CAISEFERGTEAFF.

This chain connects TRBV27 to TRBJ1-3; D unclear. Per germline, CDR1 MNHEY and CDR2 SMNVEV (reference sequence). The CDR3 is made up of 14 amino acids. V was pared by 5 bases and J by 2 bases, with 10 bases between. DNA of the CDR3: TGTGCCAGCAGTCCCGATTGGGCTGGAAACACCATATATTTT. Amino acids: CASSPDWAGNTIYF.

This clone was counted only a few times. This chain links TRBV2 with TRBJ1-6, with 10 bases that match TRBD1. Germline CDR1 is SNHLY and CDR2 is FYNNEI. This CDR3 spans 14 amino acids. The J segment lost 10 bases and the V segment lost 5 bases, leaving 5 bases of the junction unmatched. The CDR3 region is CASSMTGGGSPLHF. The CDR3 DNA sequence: TGTGCCAGCAGTATGACAGGGGGCGGATCACCCCTCCACTTT.

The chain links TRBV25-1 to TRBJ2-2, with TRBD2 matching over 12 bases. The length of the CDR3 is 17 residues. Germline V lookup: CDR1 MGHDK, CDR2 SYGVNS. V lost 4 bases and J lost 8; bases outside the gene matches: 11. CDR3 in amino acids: CASSVASSGRASGELFF. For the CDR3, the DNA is TGTGCCAGCAGTGTCGCCTCTAGCGGGAGGGCCTCTGGGGAGCTGTTTTTT.

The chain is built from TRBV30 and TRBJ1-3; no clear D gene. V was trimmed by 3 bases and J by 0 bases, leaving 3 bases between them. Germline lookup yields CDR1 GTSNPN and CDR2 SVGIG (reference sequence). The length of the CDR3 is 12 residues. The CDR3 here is CAWRLSGNTIYF. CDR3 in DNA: TGTGCCTGGAGGCTCTCTGGAAACACCATATATTTT.

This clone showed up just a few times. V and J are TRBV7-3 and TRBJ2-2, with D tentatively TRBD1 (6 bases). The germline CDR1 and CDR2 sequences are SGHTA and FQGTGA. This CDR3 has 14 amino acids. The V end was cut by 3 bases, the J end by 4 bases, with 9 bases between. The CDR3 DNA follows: TGTGCCAGCAGCTTGCAGGGGAGCACCGGGGAGCTGTTTTTT. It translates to CASSLQGSTGELFF.

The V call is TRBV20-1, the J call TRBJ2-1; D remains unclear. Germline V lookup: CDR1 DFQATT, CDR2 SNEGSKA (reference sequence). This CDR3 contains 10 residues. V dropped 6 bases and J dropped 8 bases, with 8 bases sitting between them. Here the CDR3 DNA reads TGCAGTGCCCAGAACCATGAGCAGTTCTTC. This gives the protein CSAQNHEQFF.

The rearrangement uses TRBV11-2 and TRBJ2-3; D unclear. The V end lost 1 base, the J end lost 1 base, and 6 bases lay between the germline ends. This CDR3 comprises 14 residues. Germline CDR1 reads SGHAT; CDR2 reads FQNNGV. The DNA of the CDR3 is TGTGCCAGCAGCTTAGGTCGGGGCACAGATACGCAGTATTTT. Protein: CASSLGRGTDTQYF.

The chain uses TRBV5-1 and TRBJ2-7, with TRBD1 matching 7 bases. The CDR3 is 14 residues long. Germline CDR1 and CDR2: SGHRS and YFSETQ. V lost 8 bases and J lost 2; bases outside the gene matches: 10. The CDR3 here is CARASGTATYEQYF. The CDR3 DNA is TGCGCCAGAGCGTCCGGGACAGCGACCTACGAGCAGTACTTC.

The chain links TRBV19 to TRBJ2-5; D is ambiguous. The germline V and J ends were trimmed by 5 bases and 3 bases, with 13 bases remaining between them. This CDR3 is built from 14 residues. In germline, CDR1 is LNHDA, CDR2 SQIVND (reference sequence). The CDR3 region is CASSSLSGEETQYF. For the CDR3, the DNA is TGTGCCAGTAGTTCTTTATCGGGTGAAGAGACCCAGTACTTC. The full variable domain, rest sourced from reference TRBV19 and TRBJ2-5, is DGGITQSPKYLFRKEGQNVTLSCEQNLNHDAMYWYRQDPGQGLRLIYYSQIVNDFQKGDIAEGYSVSREKKESFPLTVTSAQKNPTAFYLCASSSLSGEETQYFGPGTRLLVL.

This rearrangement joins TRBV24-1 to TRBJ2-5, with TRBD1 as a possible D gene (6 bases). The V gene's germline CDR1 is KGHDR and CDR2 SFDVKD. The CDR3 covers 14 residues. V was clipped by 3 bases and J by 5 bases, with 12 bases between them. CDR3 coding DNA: TGTGCCACCAGTGATGCACAGGGTCCGGAGACCCAGTACTTC. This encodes CATSDAQGPETQYF.

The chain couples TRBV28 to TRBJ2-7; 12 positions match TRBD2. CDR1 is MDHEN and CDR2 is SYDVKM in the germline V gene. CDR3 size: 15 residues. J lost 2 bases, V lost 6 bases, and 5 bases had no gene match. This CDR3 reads CASRLGLAGPYEQYF. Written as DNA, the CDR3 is TGTGCCAGCAGGCTCGGACTAGCGGGGCCCTACGAGCAGTACTTC.

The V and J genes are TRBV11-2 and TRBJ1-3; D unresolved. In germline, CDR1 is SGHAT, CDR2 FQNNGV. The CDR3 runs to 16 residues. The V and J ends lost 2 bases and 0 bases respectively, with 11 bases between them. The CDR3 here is CASSLFGQNSGNTIYF. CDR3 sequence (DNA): TGTGCCAGCAGCTTATTTGGGCAAAACTCTGGAAACACCATATATTTT.

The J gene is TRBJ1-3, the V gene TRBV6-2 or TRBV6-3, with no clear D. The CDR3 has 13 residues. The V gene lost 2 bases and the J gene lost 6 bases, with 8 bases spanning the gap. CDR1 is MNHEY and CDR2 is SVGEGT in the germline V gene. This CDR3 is CASSYVGINTIYF. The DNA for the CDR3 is TGTGCCAGCAGTTACGTCGGGATAAACACCATATATTTT.

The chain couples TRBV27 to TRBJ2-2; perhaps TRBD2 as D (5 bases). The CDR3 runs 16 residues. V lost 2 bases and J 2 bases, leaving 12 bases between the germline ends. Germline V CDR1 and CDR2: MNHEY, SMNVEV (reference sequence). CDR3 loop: CASSLGYGRNTGELFF. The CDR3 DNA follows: TGTGCCAGCAGTTTAGGGTATGGGAGAAACACCGGGGAGCTGTTTTTT.